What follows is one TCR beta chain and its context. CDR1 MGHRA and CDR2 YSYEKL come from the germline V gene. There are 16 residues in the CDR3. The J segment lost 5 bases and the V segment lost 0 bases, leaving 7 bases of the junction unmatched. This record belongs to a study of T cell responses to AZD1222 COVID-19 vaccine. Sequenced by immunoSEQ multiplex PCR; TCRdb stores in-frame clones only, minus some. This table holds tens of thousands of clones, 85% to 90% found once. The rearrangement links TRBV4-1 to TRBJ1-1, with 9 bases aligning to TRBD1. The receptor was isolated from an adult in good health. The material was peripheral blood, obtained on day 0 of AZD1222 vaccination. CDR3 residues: CASSQDLGDRVTEAFF. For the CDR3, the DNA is TGCGCCAGCAGCCAAGATCTTGGGGACAGGGTTACTGAAGCTTTCTTT.